One and the same sample provided the 17 T cell receptor beta chains below, sequenced in a study of preoperative IRX-2 immunotherapy in early breast cancer. Profiling relied on immunoSEQ multiplex PCR, and the TCRdb table lists in-frame clones only, not all of them. The sample holds about 98,000 clones; 75% to 90% are singletons and the top ten take around 2%. Treatment described: preoperative locoregional IRX-2 cytokine immunotherapy. Sequences were derived from tumor tissue, sampled after IRX-2 immunotherapy. These receptors originate from a human donor with breast cancer.

The genes are TRBV19 and TRBJ1-4; D gene unclear. The CDR3 loop spans 15 amino acids. Germline V gene data show CDR1 as LNHDA and CDR2 as SQIVND (reference sequence). The V end was cut by 7 bases, the J end by 0 bases, with 12 bases between. The DNA of the CDR3 is TGTGCCAGTACTTTGGGTCCTGCAACTAATGAAAAACTGTTTTTT. This gives the protein CASTLGPATNEKLFF.

The chain combines TRBV30 with TRBJ2-1; D is unresolved. V lost 4 bases and J 1 base, leaving 14 bases between the germline ends. Germline values: CDR1 GTSNPN, CDR2 SVGIG (reference sequence). CDR3 size: 15 residues. The CDR3 reads CAWIRAGESYNEQFF. The CDR3 DNA reads TGTGCCTGGATCCGGGCTGGGGAATCCTACAATGAGCAGTTCTTC.

This sequence joins TRBV28 and TRBJ2-7; D is unclear. V lost 0 bases and J 0 bases, leaving 12 bases between the germline ends. The CDR3 has 16 amino acids. The V gene's germline CDR1 is MDHEN and CDR2 SYDVKM. In DNA form, the CDR3 reads TGTGCCAGCAGTTTATGGGGCAGCGCACACTCCTACGAGCAGTACTTC. Encoded protein: CASSLWGSAHSYEQYF.

The chain uses TRBV19 and TRBJ1-1; D is perhaps TRBD1 (6 bases). This CDR3 is 14 amino acids long. The V end was cut by 6 bases, the J end by 0 bases, with 11 bases between. Germline CDR1 reads LNHDA; CDR2 reads SQIVND (reference sequence). The CDR3, as DNA: TGTGCCAGTAGCAACAGGGCTTTGAACACTGAAGCTTTCTTT. Protein sequence: CASSNRALNTEAFF. Complete variable domain (other parts from reference TRBV19 and TRBJ1-1): DGGITQSPKYLFRKEGQNVTLSCEQNLNHDAMYWYRQDPGQGLRLIYYSQIVNDFQKGDIAEGYSVSREKKESFPLTVTSAQKNPTAFYLCASSNRALNTEAFFGQGTRLTVV.

This clone showed up just once. This chain joins TRBV11-3 and TRBJ2-3; 9 positions agree with TRBD1. V was clipped by 6 bases and J by 1 base; unmatched bases: 5. Germline CDR1 reads SGHNT; CDR2 reads YENEEA. This CDR3 spans 15 amino acids. CDR3 sequence (DNA): TGTGCCAGCAGTTCAGACAGGGGGGGCACAGATACGCAGTATTTT. Translating it yields CASSSDRGGTDTQYF. The full variable domain, rest sourced from reference TRBV11-3 and TRBJ2-3, is EAGVVQSPRYKIIEKKQPVAFWCNPISGHNTLYWYLQNLGQGPELLIRYENEEAVDDSQLPKDRFSAERLKGVDSTLKIQPAELGDSAVYLCASSSDRGGTDTQYFGPGTRLTVL.

The chain has TRBV5-1 and TRBJ1-2; 8 nucleotides agree with TRBD1. Per the germline V gene, CDR1 is SGHRS and CDR2 is YFSETQ. V shed 4 bases, J shed 6 bases, and the junction held 8 bases outside the gene matches. The CDR3 sequence is 14 residues long. The CDR3 is CASSTRGRGDGYTF. The CDR3 DNA is TGCGCCAGCAGCACCAGGGGGCGCGGCGATGGCTACACCTTC.

The chain links TRBV28 to TRBJ2-7, with TRBD2 as a possible D gene (6 bases). The V gene's germline CDR1 is MDHEN and CDR2 SYDVKM. There are 16 residues in the CDR3. V was trimmed by 6 bases and J by 3 bases, leaving 21 bases between them. The CDR3 DNA follows: TGTGCCAGCAGACCATCCGGCCCTCGGGGGATCTACGAGCAGTACTTC. Its translation is CASRPSGPRGIYEQYF.

The chain joins TRBV23-1 to TRBJ2-1, with 8 bases matching TRBD1. TRBV23-1 is identified as an open reading frame with a role that is uncertain. The V segment lost 6 bases and the J segment 8 bases; nucleotides outside the gene matches: 15. The CDR3 has 16 residues. This CDR3 reads CASSHFDRGIQDEQFF. The CDR3 DNA reads TGCGCCAGCAGCCATTTCGACAGGGGAATTCAGGATGAGCAGTTCTTC.

The J gene is TRBJ1-1, the V gene TRBV23-1, with D maybe TRBD1 (5 bases). TRBV23-1 is annotated as an ORF whose role is uncertain. The CDR3 sequence is 14 residues long. V was trimmed by 6 bases and J by 2 bases, leaving 13 bases between them. CDR3 in amino acids: CASSTGTLNTEAFF. CDR3 coding DNA: TGCGCCAGCAGCACCGGGACCCTAAACACTGAAGCTTTCTTT.

Details on this clone: A base remains ambiguous or unread, so its encoded residue is written X. The chain employs TRBV5-1 and TRBJ1-2, with D perhaps TRBD1 (5 bases). The germline V gene has CDR1 SGHRS and CDR2 YFSETQ. V gave up 4 bases and J gave up 1 base, with 14 bases separating them. The CDR3 is made up of 15 amino acids. The CDR3 reads CASSAGTAXNYGYTF. In DNA, the CDR3 is TGCGCCAGCAGCGCGGGGACCGCAGYTAACTATGGCTACACCTTC.

The chain combines TRBV25-1 with TRBJ1-4; D gene uncertain. Per the germline V gene, CDR1 is MGHDK and CDR2 is SYGVNS. The CDR3 contains 14 residues. Trimming stripped 5 bases from V and 7 bases from J, with 14 bases between. CDR3 nucleotide sequence: TGTGCCAGCAGTATCACGGCCCGGAGTGAAAAACTGTTTTTT. Protein: CASSITARSEKLFF. The full variable domain, in which reference TRBV25-1 and TRBJ1-4 provide the parts outside the CDR3, is EADIYQTPRYLVIGTGKKITLECSQTMGHDKMYWYQQDPGMELHLIHYSYGVNSTEKGDLSSESTVSRIRTEHFPLTLESARPSHTSQYLCASSITARSEKLFFGSGTQLSVL.

The rearrangement uses TRBV6-8 and TRBJ1-5; D not certain. V lost 8 bases to trimming and J lost 7 bases, with 15 bases between them. The germline CDR1 and CDR2 sequences are MNHGY and SAAAGT. CDR3 size: 13 residues. The CDR3, as DNA: TGTGCCAGCCGGGCCGACTGGAGACAGCCCCAGCATTTT. Amino acid sequence: CASRADWRQPQHF.

The gene calls are TRBV4-1 and TRBJ1-2; D might be TRBD1 (6 bases). The CDR3 consists of 15 residues. Per germline, CDR1 MGHRA and CDR2 YSYEKL. Trimming cost V 1 base and J 3 bases, with 12 bases left between them. This chain's CDR3 is CASSQGEGVHYGYTF. The DNA of the CDR3 is TGCGCCAGCAGCCAAGGAGAGGGGGTTCACTATGGCTACACCTTC.

The V call is TRBV18, the J call TRBJ2-2; 8 nucleotides agree with TRBD2. V shed 4 bases, J shed 3 bases, and the junction held 13 bases outside the gene matches. Germline V gene lookup returns CDR1 KGHSH and CDR2 LQKENI. The CDR3 spans 18 residues. CDR3 residues: CASSLTSGGIKDTGELFF. The CDR3 coding sequence is TGTGCCAGCTCACTTACATCGGGAGGGATAAAAGACACCGGGGAGCTGTTTTTT.

The CDR3, as DNA: TGTGCCAGCACCCGGTCCCAATCCTTTCAGCCCCAGCATTTT. It yields the protein CASTRSQSFQPQHF. This chain uses TRBV12-5 with TRBJ1-5; D call uncertain. From germline, CDR1 is LGHNT and CDR2 FRNRAP. This CDR3 is built from 14 residues. The full variable domain, its missing parts supplied by reference TRBV12-5 and TRBJ1-5, is DARVTQTPRHKVTEMGQEVTMRCQPILGHNTVFWYRQTMMQGLELLAYFRNRAPLDDSGMPKDRFSAEMPDATLATLKIQPSEPRDSAVYFCASTRSQSFQPQHFGDGTRLSIL.

V gene TRBV1 combines with J gene TRBJ1-4; the table names TRBD1, a call not compared with the DNA. TRBV1 is recorded as a pseudogene. This CDR3 contains 16 residues. CDR3 coding DNA: TGCGCCAGCACCTCCCTGCAAGGGACAGGTAGTGAAAAACTGTTTTTT. Protein product: CASTSLQGTGSEKLFF.

V and J are TRBV7-1 and TRBJ2-1; no clear D. TRBV7-1 counts as an open reading frame of uncertain function. The V end was cut by 4 bases, the J end by 8 bases, with 12 bases between. The CDR3 loop spans 13 amino acids. CDR3 sequence (DNA): TGTGCCAGCAGCTTAGTTAAGCGCGATGAGCAGTTCTTC. Encoded protein: CASSLVKRDEQFF.